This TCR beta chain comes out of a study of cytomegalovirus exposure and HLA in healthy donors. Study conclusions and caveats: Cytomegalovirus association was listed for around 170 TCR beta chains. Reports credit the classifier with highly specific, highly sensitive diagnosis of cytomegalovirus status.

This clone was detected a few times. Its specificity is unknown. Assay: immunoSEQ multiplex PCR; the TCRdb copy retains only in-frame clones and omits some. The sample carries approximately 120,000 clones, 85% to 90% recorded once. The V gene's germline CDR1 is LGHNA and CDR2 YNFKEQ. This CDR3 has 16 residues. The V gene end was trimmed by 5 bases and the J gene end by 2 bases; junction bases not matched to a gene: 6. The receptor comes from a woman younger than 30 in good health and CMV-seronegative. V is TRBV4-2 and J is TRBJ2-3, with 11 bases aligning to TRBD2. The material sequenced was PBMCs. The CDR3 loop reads CASSSSGGSYTDTQYF. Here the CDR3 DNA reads TGTGCCAGCAGCTCTAGCGGGGGGTCCTACACAGATACGCAGTATTTT.